The source of this T cell receptor beta chain is a study of metastatic and nonmetastatic thyroid tumors. Study summary: From malignant and benign thyroid patients, repertoires in blood and in tumor or nodule tissue were compared. Whole-study findings and limits: In both blood and tumor samples, TCR beta diversity was reported significantly higher for malignant than benign nodules.

This clone appeared a few times. Its antigen is as yet unknown. Germline V gene sequence: CDR1 MRHNA, CDR2 SNTAGT. The V gene end was trimmed by 4 bases and the J gene end by 0 bases; junction bases not matched to a gene: 6. The CDR3 has 15 amino acids. Every patient was untreated before thyroid surgery. Original methodology: The study took CDR3 differences across clinicopathological groups and made a distant-metastasis classifier for papillary thyroid cancer from them. Using MiXCR, TCRdb reanalyzed the PCR reads. The V and J calls shown here were made by TCRdb, not taken from the authors' results. Altogether 15,000 to 20,000 clones are present, over 20% being singletons, with the ten largest covering under 11%.

Material: tumor tissue. The genes are TRBV6-4 and TRBJ2-7; TRBD2 aligns across 7 bases. The sequence came from a male donor with papillary thyroid cancer or a benign thyroid nodule (not recorded which). Some clones in this sample may be carry-over from other donors' samples. In DNA, the CDR3 is TGTGCCAGCAGTGCCTCAGCGGGGAGCTCCTACGAGCAGTACTTC. Translation: CASSASAGSSYEQYF.